This T cell receptor (beta chain) is drawn from a study of Tregs in tolerant kidney transplant recipients. Study information: Related graft donors supplied nonmyeloablative bone marrow transplants, and mixed chimerism was transient. Study results and limitations: No direct test of biological reproducibility was done here. Few patients were studied, so findings need validation in larger groups.

Unstimulated regulatory T cells (CD4+CD25+CD127-), CD4+CD25- non-regulatory cells, CD4 and CD8 cells were FACS-sorted from thawed PBMCs. CDR3 length: 15 amino acids. The junction had 8 bases not matched to a gene; V was cut back by 4 bases and J by 4 bases. The V gene's germline CDR1 is SGHRS and CDR2 YFSETQ. Libraries were prepared by immunoSEQ multiplex PCR; TCRdb keeps only in-frame clonotypes and omits some of them. This table holds about 73,000 clones, around 90% found once. This clone was seen once. Its target is unknown. The sequenced sample was Tregs from blood, obtained before the transplant. The source is a human donor who received a combined kidney and bone marrow transplant. This chain links TRBV5-1 with TRBJ2-1; TRBD1 agrees at 7 bases. CDR3 nucleotides: TGCGCCAGCAGCCCCGGACAGGCCCCTTACAATGAGCAGTTCTTC. Protein sequence: CASSPGQAPYNEQFF.